The 27 T cell receptor beta chains given below trace back to one sample, sequenced in a study of neurological immune-mediated disorders. MiXCR was run by TCRdb on the 5' RACE reads, yielding one entry per CDR3 protein. In the table there are 55,000 to 70,000 distinct CDR3 sequences, 5.2% of which are singletons. Sequencing was carried out using PBMCs. Every receptor here comes from a human donor with multiple sclerosis. The donor label of this sample is uncertain.

This clonotype was detected many times. This chain links TRBV4-1 with TRBJ1-2; no clear D gene. Trimming cost V 1 base and J 6 bases, with 12 bases left between them. Germline-derived CDR1 and CDR2 are MGHRA and YSYEKL. This CDR3 has 14 residues. The CDR3 here is CASSQARTDHGYTF. The CDR3, as DNA: TGCGCCAGCAGCCAAGCACGCACAGACCATGGCTACACCTTC.

Ten or more counts support this clonotype. The V gene is TRBV20-1, the J gene TRBJ1-1; 7 bases match TRBD1. Germline CDR1 reads DFQATT; CDR2 reads SNEGSKA (reference sequence). J lost 4 bases, V lost 5 bases, and 7 bases had no gene match. The length of the CDR3 is 13 residues. The CDR3 region is CSARHHRGTEAFF. For the CDR3, the DNA is TGCAGTGCTCGACACCACAGGGGCACTGAAGCTTTCTTT.

This clonotype was detected ten times or more. The chain uses TRBV5-1 and TRBJ1-2; TRBD1 agrees at 7 bases. Germline CDR1 reads SGHRS; CDR2 reads YFSETQ. The CDR3 is 15 amino acids. V shed 4 bases, J shed 2 bases, and the junction held 8 bases outside the gene matches. The CDR3 nucleotides are TGCGCCAGCAGCGAGCCGACAGGGACAAACTATGGCTACACCTTC. Translated: CASSEPTGTNYGYTF.

This chain links TRBV20-1 with TRBJ2-1; D not resolved. This CDR3 contains 15 residues. CDR1 and CDR2 from the germline V gene are DFQATT and SNEGSKA (reference sequence). Trimming left V 1 base short and J 1 base short, with 11 bases between. CDR3: CSARVSDRSYNEQFF. CDR3 sequence (DNA): TGCAGTGCTAGAGTTTCCGATAGGTCCTACAATGAGCAGTTCTTC.

In this sample, this clonotype turned up a few times. This chain connects TRBV7-6 to TRBJ2-7, with D perhaps being TRBD1 or TRBD2 (5 bases each). The V and J ends lost 1 base and 3 bases respectively, with 19 bases between them. Germline CDR1 reads SGHVS; CDR2 reads FNYEAQ. The CDR3 totals 17 residues. DNA of the CDR3: TGTGCCAGCAGCTTAGGGGCGAGGGGCTGGATGGACTACGAGCAGTACTTC. Translated, it gives CASSLGARGWMDYEQYF.

This clonotype was recorded many times. The chain links TRBV10-3 to TRBJ1-6; 7 bases are shared with TRBD1. Losses at the gene ends were 2 bases for V and 0 bases for J; bases not matched to a gene: 10. The CDR3 length is 19 residues. CDR1 is ENHRY and CDR2 is SYGVKD in the germline V gene. The CDR3 protein is CAISEPGQPLSSYNSPLHF. CDR3 coding DNA: TGTGCCATCAGTGAGCCGGGACAGCCTCTTAGCTCCTATAATTCACCCCTCCACTTT.

This clonotype was counted many times. This chain links TRBV20-1 with TRBJ1-1; D gene unclear. This CDR3 has 13 residues. Germline loops: CDR1 DFQATT, CDR2 SNEGSKA (reference sequence). V was clipped by 6 bases and J by 0 bases, with 11 bases between them. CDR3 in amino acids: CSARRLLNTEAFF. In DNA form, the CDR3 reads TGCAGTGCCCGCAGGCTATTGAACACTGAAGCTTTCTTT.

In its sample, this clonotype was seen many times. This rearrangement joins TRBV5-6 to TRBJ1-4; the D gene is possibly TRBD1 (5 bases). This CDR3 is 14 amino acids long. V lost 4 bases to trimming and J lost 7 bases, with 14 bases between them. Germline V gene lookup returns CDR1 SGHDT and CDR2 YYEEEE. The CDR3 spells CASSPPGTREKLFF. CDR3 nucleotide sequence: TGTGCCAGCAGCCCCCCCGGGACCCGTGAAAAACTGTTTTTT.

This clonotype was recorded at least ten times. This chain connects TRBV5-1 to TRBJ2-6, with a possible D match to TRBD2 (5 bases). CDR3 size: 17 residues. Looked up from germline, CDR1 is SGHRS and CDR2 is YFSETQ. V was shortened by 6 bases and J by 0 bases, with 16 bases between the two germline ends. Written as DNA, the CDR3 is TGCGCCAGCATTCGGGAAGGGTGGAGCTCTGGGGCCAACGTCCTGACTTTC. As protein: CASIREGWSSGANVLTF. The variable domain in full, with the rest retrieved from reference TRBV5-1 and TRBJ2-6, is KAGVTQTPRYLIKTRGQQVTLSCSPISGHRSVSWYQQTPGQGLQFLFEYFSETQRNKGNFPGRFSGRQFSNSRSEMNVSTLELGDSALYLCASIREGWSSGANVLTFGAGSRLTVL.

The table lists this clonotype with many counts. The gene calls are TRBV20-1 and TRBJ1-3; weak D call: TRBD1 (5 bases). Trimming took off 3 bases at V and 7 bases at J, with 13 bases between the two ends. Per the germline V gene, CDR1 is DFQATT and CDR2 is SNEGSKA (reference sequence). CDR3 size: 13 residues. DNA of the CDR3: TGCAGTGCTAGTCGCGGGGGATGGAACACCATATATTTT. Translating it yields CSASRGGWNTIYF.

The chain uses TRBV5-1 and TRBJ1-6; TRBD1 might be the D (6 bases). V was clipped by 0 bases and J by 4 bases, with 11 bases between them. Germline lookup yields CDR1 SGHRS and CDR2 YFSETQ. The CDR3 consists of 16 residues. The CDR3 loop is CASSLGTDRYNSPLHF. In DNA, the CDR3 is TGCGCCAGCAGCTTGGGGACAGATAGATATAATTCACCCCTCCACTTT.

This clonotype has only a few counts. V gene TRBV4-2 combines with J gene TRBJ1-1; the D gene is possibly TRBD1 (6 bases). The CDR3 covers 15 residues. Germline V gives CDR1 LGHNA, CDR2 YNFKEQ. Trimming cost V 6 bases and J 0 bases, with 14 bases left between them. CDR3 in DNA: TGTGCCAGCAGTATAAACAGGGTACTGAACACTGAAGCTTTCTTT. Protein product: CASSINRVLNTEAFF.

This clonotype was picked up many times. The chain has TRBV20-1 and TRBJ2-2, with TRBD2 matching 13 bases. The germline gives CDR1 DFQATT, CDR2 SNEGSKA (reference sequence). V shed 5 bases and J 2 bases; nucleotides not matched to a gene: 5. This CDR3 spans 16 amino acids. The CDR3 coding sequence is TGCAGTGCTCGAACTAGCGGGGGGGCAAACACCGGGGAGCTGTTTTTT. As protein: CSARTSGGANTGELFF.

In its sample, this clonotype was seen many times. The CDR3 coding sequence is TGCGCCAGCAGCCAAGATTGGGGTCCCGAGCAGTACTTC. Amino acids: CASSQDWGPEQYF. This sequence joins TRBV4-1 and TRBJ2-7; no clear D. The length of the CDR3 is 13 residues. Between the trimmed V and J ends, which lost 0 bases and 6 bases, there was a span of 9 bases. Germline V gives CDR1 MGHRA, CDR2 YSYEKL.

This clonotype was counted ten times or more. The chain links TRBV28 to TRBJ2-7; TRBD1 agrees at 8 bases. Germline CDR1 MDHEN, CDR2 SYDVKM. V shed 9 bases, J shed 2 bases, and the junction held 6 bases outside the gene matches. The CDR3 sequence is 13 residues long. CDR3 coding DNA: TGTGCCAGTTTGACAGGGGCTACCTACGAGCAGTACTTC. It encodes CASLTGATYEQYF.

Ten or more counts support this clonotype. CDR3: CSAEVQEGTGELFF. DNA for the CDR3: TGCAGCGCCGAGGTACAGGAGGGCACCGGGGAGCTGTTTTTT. The chain couples TRBV29-1 to TRBJ2-2; maybe TRBD2 (6 bases). Germline CDR1 SQVTM, CDR2 ANQGSEA. This CDR3 contains 14 residues. V lost 7 bases and J lost 4, with 16 bases in between.

Ten or more counts support this clonotype. The V and J genes are TRBV5-1 and TRBJ1-2, with D hard to call. This CDR3 comprises 14 residues. Germline V gives CDR1 SGHRS, CDR2 YFSETQ. V was clipped by 0 bases and J by 4 bases, with 10 bases between them. The chain's CDR3 is CASSLEGYSYGYTF. The DNA for the CDR3 is TGCGCCAGCAGCTTGGAGGGATACTCCTATGGCTACACCTTC.

In its sample, this clonotype was seen many times. V and J are TRBV5-6 and TRBJ1-2; D is undetermined. V dropped 4 bases and J dropped 14 bases, with 15 bases sitting between them. CDR3 length equals 11 residues. Germline V gene data show CDR1 as SGHDT and CDR2 as YYEEEE. The CDR3 sequence is CASSLGFVRTF. The CDR3 DNA reads as TGTGCCAGCAGCCTTGGGTTTGTTAGGACCTTC. The whole variable domain, filled in from reference TRBV5-6 and TRBJ1-2, reads DAGVTQSPTHLIKTRGQQVTLRCSPKSGHDTVSWYQQALGQGPQFIFQYYEEEERQRGNFPDRFSGHQFPNYSSELNVNALLLGDSALYLCASSLGFVRTFGSGTRLTVV.

In this sample, this clonotype turned up many times. This chain uses TRBV5-4 with TRBJ1-2; no clear D gene. Trimming took off 0 bases at V and 8 bases at J, with 11 bases between the two ends. The germline gives CDR1 SGHNT, CDR2 YYREEE (reference sequence). CDR3 size: 13 residues. CDR3 region: CASSLGREWGYTF. In DNA, the CDR3 is TGTGCCAGCAGCTTGGGACGGGAGTGGGGCTACACCTTC.

CDR3 amino acids: CASSPTTLAGYNEQFF. Here the CDR3 DNA reads TGTGCCAGCAGCCCTACCACGCTAGCGGGGTACAATGAGCAGTTCTTC. This chain uses TRBV11-2 with TRBJ2-1; 9 bases are shared with TRBD2. The germline V gene encodes CDR1 SGHAT and CDR2 FQNNGV. V trimming: 5 bases; J trimming: 4 bases; junction bases outside the gene matches: 9. The CDR3 has 16 amino acids.

J is TRBJ2-1 and V is TRBV6-6, with 7 bases fitting TRBD1. The CDR3 is made up of 14 amino acids. V trimming: 5 bases; J trimming: 9 bases; junction bases outside the gene matches: 10. CDR1 and CDR2 (germline): MNHNY, SVGAGI (reference sequence). CDR3 in DNA: TGTGCCAGCAGTCGAACCTTAGGGGGCAGTGAGCAGTTCTTC. Residues: CASSRTLGGSEQFF.

This clonotype has at least ten counts. This chain uses TRBV6-1 with TRBJ2-7; 8 nucleotides agree with TRBD1. Germline V lookup: CDR1 MNHNS, CDR2 SASEGT. With 0 bases clipped from V and 6 bases from J, the junction kept 7 bases outside the gene matches. This CDR3 region has 15 residues. Written as DNA, the CDR3 is TGTGCCAGCAGTGAAGCAGCCGGACAGGGAGGCGAGCAGTACTTC. Its protein product is CASSEAAGQGGEQYF.

At least ten counts were recorded for this clonotype. This chain connects TRBV12-3 or TRBV12-4 to TRBJ2-3; the match to TRBD2 covers 10 bases. Unmatched junction bases numbered 14, after V lost 5 bases and J lost 3 bases. The CDR3 is 18 residues long. The CDR3 spells CASSPTPVLAGSTDTQYF. Written as DNA, the CDR3 is TGTGCCAGCAGTCCCACCCCCGTACTAGCGGGGTCAACAGATACGCAGTATTTT.

This clonotype appeared many times. The chain uses TRBV5-1 and TRBJ1-1; D is ambiguous. The CDR3 is 14 residues long. V was trimmed by 2 bases and J by 6 bases, leaving 14 bases between them. CDR1 is SGHRS, CDR2 YFSETQ, per germline. CDR3 nucleotide sequence: TGCGCCAGCAGCTTCAGTGATCTCGCCTCTGAAGCTTTCTTT. Translating gives CASSFSDLASEAFF.

This clonotype appeared many times. This chain links TRBV20-1 with TRBJ1-6; possible D gene TRBD1, 5 bases. Trimming took 1 base from V and 7 from J, leaving 11 bases between them. The germline V gene encodes CDR1 DFQATT and CDR2 SNEGSKA (reference sequence). This CDR3 region has 14 residues. The CDR3 DNA reads as TGCAGTGCTAGAGTCGTGGGGCGGAATTCACCCCTCCACTTT. Translated, it gives CSARVVGRNSPLHF.

This clonotype was picked up many times. The chain employs TRBV6-6 and TRBJ1-1, with D hard to call. Germline lookup yields CDR1 MNHNY and CDR2 SVGAGI (reference sequence). The ends were cut back, 4 bases at V and 5 bases at J, with 5 bases in the middle. The length of the CDR3 is 11 residues. The CDR3 coding sequence is TGTGCCAGCAGTTTTGGAACTGAAGCTTTCTTT. It yields the protein CASSFGTEAFF.

This clonotype was recorded many times. The V and J genes are TRBV5-1 and TRBJ1-1; no reliable D call. The V gene lost 7 bases and the J gene lost 0 bases, with 10 bases spanning the gap. The length of the CDR3 is 13 residues. The germline gives CDR1 SGHRS, CDR2 YFSETQ. The CDR3 DNA reads as TGCGCCAGCGGGGTCCGGATGAACACTGAAGCTTTCTTT. Protein product: CASGVRMNTEAFF.